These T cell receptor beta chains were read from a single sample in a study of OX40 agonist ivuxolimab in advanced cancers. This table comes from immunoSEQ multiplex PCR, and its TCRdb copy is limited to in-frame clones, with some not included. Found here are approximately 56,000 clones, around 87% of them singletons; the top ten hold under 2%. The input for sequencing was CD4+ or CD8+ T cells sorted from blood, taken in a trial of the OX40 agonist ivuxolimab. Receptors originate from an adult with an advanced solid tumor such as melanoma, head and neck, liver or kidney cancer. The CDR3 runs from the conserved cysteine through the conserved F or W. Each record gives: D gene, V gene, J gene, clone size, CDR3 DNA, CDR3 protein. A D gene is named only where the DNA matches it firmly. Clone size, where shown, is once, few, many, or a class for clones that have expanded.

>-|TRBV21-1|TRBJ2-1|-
TGTGCCAGCAGCCTACCGGCGCGGGGGGGCTTACTTTTTTACAATGAGCAGTTCTTC
CASSLPARGGLLFYNEQFF
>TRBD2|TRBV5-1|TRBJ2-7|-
TGCGCCAGCAGCCCTGGGGAATTAGCGGGGTACGAGCAGTACTTC
CASSPGELAGYEQYF
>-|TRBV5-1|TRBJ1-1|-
TGCGCCAGCAGCTTGTCTGGGAACCTCAACACTGAAGCTTTCTTT
CASSLSGNLNTEAFF
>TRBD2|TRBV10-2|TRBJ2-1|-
TGCGCCAGCACCAAACTAGCGGGAGGGTACAATGAGCAGTTCTTC
CASTKLAGGYNEQFF
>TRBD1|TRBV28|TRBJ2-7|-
TGTGCCAGCAGTTCCCCGACAGGGTGGAAATACGAGCAGTACTTC
CASSSPTGWKYEQYF
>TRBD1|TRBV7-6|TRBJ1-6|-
TGTGCCAGCAGCTCAAGCGGACAGGGACTGGTTCCCCTCCACTTT
CASSSSGQGLVPLHF
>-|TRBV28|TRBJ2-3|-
TGTGCCAGCAGTTTAGGGCAGCCCACAGATACGCAGTATTTT
CASSLGQPTDTQYF
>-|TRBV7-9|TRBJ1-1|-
TGTGCCAGCAGCAGCCGGGACGGAACCTTTGAAGCTTTCTTT
CASSSRDGTFEAFF
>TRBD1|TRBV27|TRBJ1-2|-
TGTGCCAGCAGTTACAGGGGCGGCTATGGCTACACCTTC
CASSYRGGYGYTF
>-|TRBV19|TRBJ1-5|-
TGTGCCAGTAGTATGAGGAGCCAGGGCGGCCCCCAGCATTTT
CASSMRSQGGPQHF
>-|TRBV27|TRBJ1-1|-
TGTGCCAGCAGTTTATTTCGGGGGGCGGGGAAAACTGAAGCTTTCTTT
CASSLFRGAGKTEAFF
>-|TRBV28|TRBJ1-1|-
TGTGCCAGCAGCTTTTTAGAAAACACTGAAGCTTTCTTT
CASSFLENTEAFF
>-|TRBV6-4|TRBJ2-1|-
TGTGCCATCAAGGTAGCTGGCAATGAGCAGTTCTTC
CAIKVAGNEQFF
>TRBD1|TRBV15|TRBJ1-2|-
TGTGCCACCAGCGAGAGGACAGGGTCGAGTGATGGCTACACCTTC
CATSERTGSSDGYTF
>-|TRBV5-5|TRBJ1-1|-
TGTGCCAGCAGACGGGGAGGAGTAATGAACACTGAAGCTTTCTTT
CASRRGGVMNTEAFF
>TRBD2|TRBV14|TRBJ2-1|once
TGTGCCAGCAGCCAAGGTAGGACTAGCGGGAGAAATGAGCAGTTCTTC
CASSQGRTSGRNEQFF
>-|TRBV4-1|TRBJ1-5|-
TGCGCCAGCAGCCAAGGTGAGGGGTCGTATGGTCAGCCCCAGCATTTT
CASSQGEGSYGQPQHF
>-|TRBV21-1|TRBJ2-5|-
TGTGCCAGCAGCCCAGAAAGGCAACGGACCGCGGTGGAGAAGACCCAGTACTTC
CASSPERQRTAVEKTQYF
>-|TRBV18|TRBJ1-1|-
TGTGCCAGCTCACTCGCGGGAGCGAAGGACACTGAAGCTTTCTTT
CASSLAGAKDTEAFF
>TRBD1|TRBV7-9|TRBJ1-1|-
TGTGCCAGCAGGAGACAGGGAATGAACACTGAAGCTTTCTTT
CASRRQGMNTEAFF
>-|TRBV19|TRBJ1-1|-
TGTGCCAGTATTACCAGGGGACGCACTGAAGCTTTCTTT
CASITRGRTEAFF
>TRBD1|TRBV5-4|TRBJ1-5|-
TGTGCCAGCACCCCGGGACAGGGGGCTTGTCAGCCCCAGCATTTT
CASTPGQGACQPQHF
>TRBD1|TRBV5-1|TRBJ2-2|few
TGCGCCAGCAGCGCGGACAGGACGAACACCGGGGAGCTGTTTTTT
CASSADRTNTGELFF
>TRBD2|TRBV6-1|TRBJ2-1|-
TGTGCCAGCAGAGTACTAGCGGGAGTTGGGGGTGAGCAGTTCTTC
CASRVLAGVGGEQFF
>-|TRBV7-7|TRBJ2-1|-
TGTGCCAGCAGCTTAGGCCAGTACAATGAGCAGTTCTTC
CASSLGQYNEQFF
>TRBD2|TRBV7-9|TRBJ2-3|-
TGTGCCAGCACTCATCGGGCGGGGGGCTCCACAGATACGCAGTATTTT
CASTHRAGGSTDTQYF
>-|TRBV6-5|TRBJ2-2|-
TGTGCCAGCAGTCCCTCGGGGGCTGGGGAGCTGTTTTTT
CASSPSGAGELFF